A single sample is the source of the 21 T cell receptor beta chains below, sequenced in a study of Graves' ophthalmopathy and Graves' hyperthyroidism. The sequenced template was RNA, covering the TCR beta CDR3 region. RT-PCR was first run with HTBI primers, then multiplex PCR in a second round. TCRdb redid the calling of the multiplex PCR reads with MiXCR, one entry per CDR3 protein. The sample contains roughly 500,000 distinct CDR3 sequences, 14% of which appear only once. The sample was blood. These receptors all come from a woman in her 30s with Graves' ophthalmopathy.

Many counts were recorded for this clonotype. The chain combines TRBV5-1 with TRBJ2-7; a weak D match, TRBD2 (5 bases). Trimming took 1 base from V and 10 from J, leaving 15 bases between them. This CDR3 is 13 amino acids long. CDR1 is SGHRS and CDR2 is YFSETQ in the germline V gene. CDR3 sequence: CASSLITAGDQYF. The CDR3 coding sequence is TGCGCCAGCAGCTTGATCACGGCGGGCGACCAGTACTTC.

The table lists this clonotype with many counts. The gene calls are TRBV20-1 and TRBJ1-2; D is unresolved. The CDR3 is 12 residues long. The germline V gene has CDR1 DFQATT and CDR2 SNEGSKA (reference sequence). V gave up 0 bases and J gave up 3 bases, with 5 bases separating them. CDR3 sequence: CSAREGYYGYTF. In nucleotides, the CDR3 is TGCAGTGCTAGAGAGGGGTACTATGGCTACACCTTC.

This clonotype came up many times. The chain has TRBV4-1 and TRBJ2-7; TRBD1 aligns across 7 bases. Per the germline V gene, CDR1 is MGHRA and CDR2 is YSYEKL. The CDR3 has 15 residues. Germline trimming cut 4 bases from V and 3 bases from J; bases unmatched to any gene: 9. This CDR3 reads CASSPTGTVHYEQYF. The CDR3 DNA is TGCGCCAGCAGCCCCACCGGGACAGTTCACTACGAGCAGTACTTC.

Points on this clonotype: Possible read error: a much larger clone is one base away. The chain recombines TRBV29-1 with TRBJ1-2; D is unclear. Germline CDR1 reads SQVTM; CDR2 reads ANQGSEA. This CDR3 region has 12 residues. Here the CDR3 DNA reads TGCAGCGTTGGCAACACCGACTATGGCTTCACCTTC. Translation gives CSVGNTDYGFTF.

In this sample, this clonotype turned up many times. The J gene is TRBJ2-5, the V gene TRBV6-1, with D perhaps TRBD2 (5 bases). This CDR3 region has 15 residues. The germline gives CDR1 MNHNS, CDR2 SASEGT. With 5 bases removed from V and 5 bases from J, the gap between germline ends came to 18 bases. CDR3 DNA sequence: TGTGCCAGCAGTCGCGACGGAGGACTTGGGGAGACCCAGTACTTC. Amino acid sequence: CASSRDGGLGETQYF.

This clonotype was observed a few times. The chain couples TRBV20-1 to TRBJ2-5, with TRBD2 matching over 10 bases. J gave up 2 bases and V 1 base, and 4 bases lay outside the gene matches. The germline CDR1 and CDR2 sequences are DFQATT and SNEGSKA (reference sequence). There are 15 residues in the CDR3. The CDR3 spells CSARVGTSVQETQYF. The CDR3 region has the DNA TGCAGTGCTAGAGTCGGGACTAGCGTACAAGAGACCCAGTACTTC.

This clonotype was counted at least ten times. The gene calls are TRBV27 and TRBJ2-7; possibly TRBD1 for D (6 bases). V was pared by 6 bases and J by 1 base, with 16 bases between. Per the germline V gene, CDR1 is MNHEY and CDR2 is SMNVEV (reference sequence). The length of the CDR3 is 15 residues. The DNA for the CDR3 is TGTGCCAGCAGGTTAACAGGGTCAGGATCCTACGAGCAGTACTTC. Translated, it gives CASRLTGSGSYEQYF.

There are many counts of this clonotype. The chain employs TRBV27 and TRBJ2-2, with D possibly being TRBD2 (7 bases). Trimming removed 3 bases at V and 6 bases at J, with 8 bases between. The CDR3 totals 13 residues. Germline CDR1 reads MNHEY; CDR2 reads SMNVEV (reference sequence). CDR3 sequence: CASSLRGPGELFF. In nucleotides, the CDR3 is TGTGCCAGCAGTTTGCGGGGGCCCGGGGAGCTGTTTTTT.

In its sample, this clonotype was seen many times. The chain links TRBV20-1 to TRBJ2-5; D is ambiguous. With 1 base removed from V and 3 bases from J, the gap between germline ends came to 3 bases. Looked up from germline, CDR1 is DFQATT and CDR2 is SNEGSKA (reference sequence). The CDR3 covers 11 residues. The CDR3 protein is CSARVKETQYF. CDR3 bases: TGCAGTGCTAGAGTAAAAGAGACCCAGTACTTC.

Many counts were recorded for this clonotype. The V and J genes are TRBV10-3 and TRBJ2-2; 8 positions match TRBD1. Germline values: CDR1 ENHRY, CDR2 SYGVKD. V lost 8 bases, J lost 3 bases, and 5 bases stayed unmatched. The CDR3 has 14 residues. This chain's CDR3 is CAIGGQGHTGELFF. The DNA of the CDR3 is TGTGCCATCGGAGGACAGGGTCACACCGGGGAGCTGTTTTTT.

This clonotype was counted at least ten times. CDR3 amino acids: CASSLTGRATGELFF. The CDR3, as DNA: TGCGCCAGCAGCTTAACAGGGAGAGCAACCGGGGAGCTGTTTTTT. J is TRBJ2-2 and V is TRBV4-1, with D maybe TRBD1 (6 bases). The CDR3 sequence is 15 residues long. V lost 5 bases and J lost 5, with 15 bases in between. Germline loops: CDR1 MGHRA, CDR2 YSYEKL.

This clonotype was detected ten times or more. V usage is TRBV4-2 and J usage is TRBJ1-1, with a possible D match to TRBD1 (6 bases). The V gene's germline CDR1 is LGHNA and CDR2 YNFKEQ. V was shortened by 0 bases and J by 7 bases, with 12 bases between the two germline ends. The CDR3 is 14 residues long. CDR3: CASSQDRRGVEAFF. The CDR3 region has the DNA TGTGCCAGCAGCCAAGACCGGAGGGGGGTTGAAGCTTTCTTT.

This clonotype was counted at least ten times. The chain recombines TRBV24-1 with TRBJ1-5; 8 bases map to TRBD1. V gave up 9 bases and J gave up 7 bases; unmatched junction bases: 7. This CDR3 is 13 amino acids long. Germline lookup yields CDR1 KGHDR and CDR2 SFDVKD. Written as DNA, the CDR3 is TGTGCCACCTATGGACAGGGCGGGCAGCCCCAGCATTTT. The encoded protein is CATYGQGGQPQHF.

There are many counts of this clonotype. The V gene is TRBV15, the J gene TRBJ2-7; possibly TRBD1 for D (6 bases). Per the germline V gene, CDR1 is LNHNV and CDR2 is YYDKDF (reference sequence). The CDR3 contains 15 residues. V dropped 1 base and J dropped 0 bases, with 10 bases sitting between them. CDR3 sequence (DNA): TGTGCCACCAGCAGAGGAAGGACAGCCTCCTACGAGCAGTACTTC. This gives the protein CATSRGRTASYEQYF.

This clonotype was detected ten times or more. V gene TRBV20-1 combines with J gene TRBJ2-7; D gene uncertain. The CDR3 loop spans 13 amino acids. Germline CDR1 and CDR2: DFQATT and SNEGSKA (reference sequence). V was shortened by 3 bases and J by 0 bases, with 9 bases between the two germline ends. In DNA, the CDR3 is TGCAGTGCTAGGGAAGTTATCTCCTACGAGCAGTACTTC. Amino acid sequence: CSAREVISYEQYF.

The chain has TRBV6-2 or TRBV6-3 and TRBJ2-7; TRBD2 agrees at 8 bases. Germline CDR1 and CDR2: MNHEY and SVGEGT. J was trimmed by 1 base and V by 4 bases; bases with no gene match: 9. This CDR3 comprises 16 residues. The CDR3 loop reads CASSFRAGEGSYEQYF. In DNA form, the CDR3 reads TGTGCCAGCAGTTTTCGAGCGGGAGAAGGTTCCTACGAGCAGTACTTC.

This clonotype was seen a few times. This sequence joins TRBV3-1 and TRBJ1-1, with TRBD1 matching over 9 bases. The CDR3 covers 16 residues. Germline V lookup: CDR1 LGHDT, CDR2 YNNKEL (reference sequence). Trimming cost V 4 bases and J 4 bases; bases outside gene matches: 10. The CDR3 here is CASSRTDRGQSTEAFF. CDR3 sequence (DNA): TGTGCCAGCAGCCGGACGGACAGGGGCCAAAGCACTGAAGCTTTCTTT.

This clonotype was counted ten times or more. The J gene is TRBJ2-6, the V gene TRBV20-1, with D possibly called TRBD1 or TRBD2 (6 bases each). V was trimmed by 6 bases and J by 0 bases, leaving 15 bases between them. The germline V gene has CDR1 DFQATT and CDR2 SNEGSKA (reference sequence). This CDR3 is 16 amino acids long. This CDR3 is CSAAWGADSGANVLTF. For the CDR3, the DNA is TGCAGTGCCGCCTGGGGGGCCGACTCTGGGGCCAACGTCCTGACTTTC.

A few counts support this clonotype. Germline and junction disagree at one end, which may indicate a read error. The chain is built from TRBV28 and TRBJ2-7; TRBD1 aligns across 9 bases. The germline V gene encodes CDR1 MDHEN and CDR2 SYDVKM. This CDR3 is 16 amino acids long. This chain's CDR3 is CASRLSGTGMTGEQYF. The CDR3 bases are TGTGCCAGCAGATTATCCGGGACAGGGATGACAGGCGAGCAGTACTTC.

This clonotype was seen many times. The gene calls are TRBV6-1 and TRBJ1-5; D unresolved. Germline CDR1 and CDR2: MNHNS and SASEGT. The CDR3 length is 15 residues. The V and J ends lost 1 base and 4 bases respectively, with 11 bases between them. This chain's CDR3 is CASSEGSLGNQPQHF. In DNA, the CDR3 is TGTGCCAGCAGTGAAGGGAGCCTAGGTAATCAGCCCCAGCATTTT.

This clonotype was found many times. This chain links TRBV14 with TRBJ2-5; D remains unclear. The V end was cut by 0 bases, the J end by 5 bases, with 13 bases between. CDR3 length: 15 amino acids. Germline V gene data show CDR1 as SGHDN and CDR2 as FVKESK. The CDR3 loop reads CASSQDLWVAETQYF. CDR3 in DNA: TGTGCCAGCAGCCAAGATCTTTGGGTCGCGGAGACCCAGTACTTC.